The next 4 T cell receptor beta chains were all read from a single sample in a study of a mutant IDH1 vaccine in newly diagnosed glioma. Only in-frame clones appear in the TCRdb table, and some are missing; sequencing was by immunoSEQ multiplex PCR. The profile covers tens of thousands of clones, with about 86% appearing a single time and 1.6% taken by the ten largest. This sample's time point: week 35, safety follow-up. The content of each vaccine dose was 300 ug of mutant IDH1 20-mer peptide, and topical imiquimod accompanied it. These TCRs' antigens remain unknown. The sequenced sample was PBMCs, obtained from a glioma patient whose treatment included an IDH1 peptide vaccine. The receptors here all came from a man aged 35 to 55 with glioma.

The gene calls are TRBV4-3 and TRBJ2-5; 10 nucleotides agree with TRBD1. V lost 1 base to trimming and J lost 6 bases; unmatched junction nucleotides: 5. This CDR3 spans 15 amino acids. Germline CDR1 and CDR2: LGHNA and YSLEER. CDR3 nucleotide sequence: TGCGCCAGCAGCCAAGGGACAGGGGGGGTGAAGACCCAGTACTTC. Translation gives CASSQGTGGVKTQYF.

This clone was detected only once. This chain uses TRBV5-1 with TRBJ2-1, with 9 positions matching TRBD1. V lost 0 bases, J lost 4 bases, and 2 bases stayed unmatched. The CDR3 length is 15 residues. CDR1 SGHRS and CDR2 YFSETQ come from the germline V gene. The CDR3 DNA reads as TGCGCCAGCAGCTTGGGGACAGGGGAATACAATGAGCAGTTCTTC. It translates to CASSLGTGEYNEQFF.

The chain carries TRBV5-1 and TRBJ2-5; D not certain. This CDR3 has 15 amino acids. V shed 0 bases and J shed 3 bases, with 12 bases lying between them. In germline, CDR1 is SGHRS, CDR2 YFSETQ. CDR3 nucleotide sequence: TGCGCCAGCAGCTTGGCGCCGGTAGGGAAAGAGACCCAGTACTTC. Translating gives CASSLAPVGKETQYF.

The rearrangement joins TRBV6-5 to TRBJ2-3, with 7 positions matching TRBD2. Germline CDR1 MNHEY, CDR2 SVGAGI. The CDR3 has 13 residues. V lost 4 bases to trimming and J lost 9 bases; unmatched junction nucleotides: 7. The CDR3 DNA is TGTGCCAGCAGTTCACCTTGGGGAGGGACGCAGTATTTT. Translating gives CASSSPWGGTQYF.